This T cell receptor beta chain was obtained from a study of T cell changes during pregnancy in multiple sclerosis. Clones were read by immunoSEQ multiplex PCR, and TCRdb kept only the in-frame ones, dropping some. The sample lists approximately 120,000 clones; about 96% were seen once. The CDR3 extends over 14 amino acids. Trimming pared 5 bases from V and 4 bases from J, leaving 14 bases between. CDR1 and CDR2 from the germline V gene are SEHNR and FQNEAQ (reference sequence). The input for sequencing was peripheral blood, taken after pregnancy. The receptor comes from a female donor with multiple sclerosis, enrolled in a pregnancy study. J is TRBJ1-2 and V is TRBV7-9; D is possibly TRBD1 (6 bases). The CDR3 here is CASSTRTASYGYTF. The CDR3 DNA reads as TGTGCCAGCAGCACGAGGACAGCCTCCTATGGCTACACCTTC. Complete variable domain (other parts from reference TRBV7-9 and TRBJ1-2): DTGVSQNPRHKITKRGQNVTFRCDPISEHNRLYWYRQTLGQGPEFLTYFQNEAQLEKSRLLSDRFSAERPKGSFSTLEIQRTEQGDSAMYLCASSTRTASYGYTFGSGTRLTVV.